The sample holds a few counts of the clone carrying this T cell receptor beta chain. This entry is derived from a study of metastatic and nonmetastatic thyroid tumors. All patients were untreated before thyroid surgery. CDR1 is MGHRA and CDR2 is YSYEKL in the germline V gene. The CDR3 spans 16 residues. V lost 2 bases to trimming and J lost 2 bases; unmatched junction nucleotides: 9. With MiXCR, TCRdb called clones anew from the PCR reads. The data contain approximately 15,000 clones, roughly 24% of them seen just once; the ten biggest clones take up over 7.5%. The sequencing input was tumor tissue. This TCR derives from a female donor with papillary thyroid cancer or a benign thyroid nodule (not recorded which). Some clones in this sample may be carry-over from other donors' samples. This rearrangement joins TRBV4-1 to TRBJ2-7; TRBD2 matches 7 bases. CDR3 sequence: CASSQSNRAGAYEQYF. The CDR3 DNA follows: TGCGCCAGCAGCCAAAGTAACCGGGCGGGGGCCTACGAGCAGTACTTC.